The 27 T cell receptor beta chains below were found in one sample sequenced in a study of blood T cell repertoires in COVID-19. Measured with immunoSEQ multiplex PCR; TCRdb has only the in-frame clones, and not every one. Of about 480,000 clones in the sample, 89% were seen once. The sequencing input was peripheral blood. The receptors stem from a man aged 18-30 years with COVID-19, enrolled during active disease.

The chain links TRBV29-1 to TRBJ2-3, with D tentatively TRBD1 (6 bases). Trimming took 5 bases from V and 5 from J, leaving 14 bases between them. CDR1 is SQVTM and CDR2 is ANQGSEA in the germline V gene. This CDR3 has 13 residues. CDR3 in amino acids: CSVSQGYGDTQYF. Written as DNA, the CDR3 is TGCAGCGTTAGCCAGGGGTACGGAGATACGCAGTATTTT.

This chain joins TRBV27 and TRBJ1-2; D is perhaps TRBD1 (6 bases). The V gene's germline CDR1 is MNHEY and CDR2 SMNVEV (reference sequence). Trimming shortened V by 9 bases and J by 4 bases, and 15 bases separated the two germline ends. The CDR3 is 13 residues long. The CDR3 reads CASGPGGAYGYTF. In nucleotides, the CDR3 is TGTGCCAGTGGCCCGGGGGGCGCCTATGGCTACACCTTC.

The chain has TRBV24-1 and TRBJ2-3; 7 positions match TRBD2. Trimming removed 9 bases from V and 6 bases from J; junction bases left unmatched: 14. The CDR3 loop spans 15 amino acids. Germline V lookup: CDR1 KGHDR, CDR2 SFDVKD. The CDR3 DNA reads TGTGCCACCTCCCCGTTTGGGGGGGTGGGGGATACGCAGTATTTT. It encodes CATSPFGGVGDTQYF.

This clone was detected a few times. The rearrangement uses TRBV3-1 (or the pseudogene TRBV3-2) and TRBJ2-7; no firm D call. The germline V gene has CDR1 LGHDT and CDR2 YNNKEL (reference sequence). The CDR3 has 14 residues. The germline V and J ends were trimmed by 4 bases and 0 bases, with 10 bases remaining between them. CDR3 in amino acids: CASSPDLSSYEQYF. In DNA form, the CDR3 reads TGTGCCAGCAGCCCAGACTTGAGCTCCTACGAGCAGTACTTC.

Details on this clone: At the DNA level, this CDR3 is encoded by other sequences in the same sample as well. This chain links TRBV2 with TRBJ2-2; TRBD2 matches at 12 bases. From germline, CDR1 is SNHLY and CDR2 FYNNEI. CDR3 length: 15 residues. The junction had 2 bases not matched to a gene; V was cut back by 4 bases and J by 5 bases. The CDR3 coding sequence is TGTGCCAGCAGTGGACTAGCGGGAGAAACCGGGGAGCTGTTTTTT. This sequence encodes CASSGLAGETGELFF.

The chain combines TRBV6-5 with TRBJ2-5, with 10 bases matching TRBD2. The germline gives CDR1 MNHEY, CDR2 SVGAGI. The CDR3 is 15 residues long. Losses at the gene ends were 6 bases for V and 5 bases for J; bases not matched to a gene: 9. The chain's CDR3 is CASSGEAGGMETQYF. The CDR3 bases are TGTGCCAGCAGCGGCGAAGCGGGAGGGATGGAGACCCAGTACTTC.

CDR3 residues: CSARTEGYTF. The CDR3 bases are TGCAGTGCTAGGACGGAGGGCTACACCTTC. The genes are TRBV20-1 and TRBJ1-2; D unresolved. CDR3 length equals 10 residues. Germline values: CDR1 DFQATT, CDR2 SNEGSKA (reference sequence). The ends were cut back, 3 bases at V and 8 bases at J, with 7 bases in the middle.

The table lists this clone with a count of one. The chain is built from TRBV5-6 and TRBJ1-3; TRBD1 aligns across 7 bases. Trimming removed 4 bases from V and 7 bases from J; junction bases left unmatched: 11. The CDR3 consists of 15 residues. Germline V gene lookup returns CDR1 SGHDT and CDR2 YYEEEE. The CDR3 region is CASSLTGDRRNTIYF. The CDR3 region has the DNA TGTGCCAGCAGCCTAACAGGGGACCGCCGGAACACCATATATTTT.

This clone is a singleton in its sample. This sequence joins TRBV13 and TRBJ1-2; no reliable D call. Germline CDR1 reads PRHDT; CDR2 reads FYEKMQ (reference sequence). The CDR3 contains 13 residues. Trimming removed 0 bases at V and 4 bases at J, with 6 bases between. CDR3 DNA sequence: TGTGCCAGCAGCTTAGGGGGAGGCTATGGCTACACCTTC. Encoded protein: CASSLGGGYGYTF. The full variable domain, its missing parts supplied by reference TRBV13 and TRBJ1-2, is AAGVIQSPRHLIKEKRETATLKCYPIPRHDTVYWYQQGPGQDPQFLISFYEKMQSDKGSIPDRFSAQQFSDYHSELNMSSLELGDSALYFCASSLGGGYGYTFGSGTRLTVV.

In nucleotides, the CDR3 is TGTGCCAGCAGCTCCCGTCAGCGGACTACCTACGAGCAGTACTTC. This gives the protein CASSSRQRTTYEQYF. The rearrangement uses TRBV7-2 and TRBJ2-7; the D gene is possibly TRBD2 (6 bases). The germline gives CDR1 SGHTA, CDR2 FQGNSA. This CDR3 has 15 residues. V was trimmed by 4 bases and J by 2 bases, leaving 15 bases between them.

The chain links TRBV3-1 (or the pseudogene TRBV3-2) to TRBJ2-7; 10 bases align to TRBD2. With 0 bases clipped from V and 2 bases from J, the junction kept 4 bases outside the gene matches. The germline V gene encodes CDR1 LGHDT and CDR2 YNNKEL (reference sequence). The CDR3 has 16 residues. As DNA, the CDR3 is TGTGCCAGCAGCCAAGAAGAAGCGGGGGGGCCCTACGAGCAGTACTTC. Translating it yields CASSQEEAGGPYEQYF.

This clone appeared a few times. The chain carries TRBV19 and TRBJ1-5, with TRBD1 as a possible D gene (6 bases). V lost 7 bases, J lost 4 bases, and 11 bases lay in between. This CDR3 spans 13 amino acids. Germline CDR1 is LNHDA and CDR2 is SQIVND (reference sequence). The CDR3 sequence: CASMPGQNQPQHF. The DNA of the CDR3 is TGTGCCAGTATGCCGGGACAAAATCAGCCCCAGCATTTT.

V usage is TRBV7-9 and J usage is TRBJ1-1, with 10 bases identical to TRBD1. This CDR3 comprises 15 residues. Trimming took 1 base from V and 4 from J; bases not matched to a gene: 3. Germline-derived CDR1 and CDR2 are SEHNR and FQNEAQ (reference sequence). CDR3 loop: CASSLGWDRGTEAFF. As DNA, the CDR3 is TGTGCCAGCAGCTTAGGATGGGACAGGGGCACTGAAGCTTTCTTT. The full variable domain, its missing parts supplied by reference TRBV7-9 and TRBJ1-1, is DTGVSQNPRHKITKRGQNVTFRCDPISEHNRLYWYRQTLGQGPEFLTYFQNEAQLEKSRLLSDRFSAERPKGSFSTLEIQRTEQGDSAMYLCASSLGWDRGTEAFFGQGTRLTVV.

The chain has TRBV6-5 and TRBJ1-2, with unresolved D. This CDR3 comprises 13 residues. The V end lost 0 bases, the J end lost 5 bases, and 7 bases lay between the germline ends. Germline CDR1 MNHEY, CDR2 SVGAGI. CDR3 DNA sequence: TGTGCCAGCAGTTACTCGGGCAGATATGGCTACACCTTC. Protein: CASSYSGRYGYTF.

The rearrangement links TRBV29-1 to TRBJ1-2, with D possibly TRBD1 on 5 matching bases. Germline CDR1 SQVTM, CDR2 ANQGSEA. Trimming stripped 7 bases from V and 1 base from J, with 13 bases between. The length of the CDR3 is 13 residues. CDR3 in amino acids: CSAGQEDNYGYTF. The CDR3 DNA reads TGCAGCGCAGGGCAGGAGGATAACTATGGCTACACCTTC.

The rearrangement joins TRBV15 to TRBJ1-2; 11 bases fit TRBD1. The CDR3 has 13 residues. With V trimmed by 5 bases and J by 6 bases, 2 bases remained unmatched. Germline values: CDR1 LNHNV, CDR2 YYDKDF (reference sequence). The CDR3 region has the DNA TGTGCCACCAGCTTGGACAGGGGGCATGGCTACACCTTC. It translates to CATSLDRGHGYTF.

The chain couples TRBV2 to TRBJ1-2, with 8 bases lining up with TRBD1. Germline CDR1 SNHLY, CDR2 FYNNEI. This CDR3 has 16 residues. J was trimmed by 4 bases and V by 2 bases; bases with no gene match: 9. DNA of the CDR3: TGTGCCAGCAGTGAACATCCGACAGGGGTGGGCTATGGCTACACCTTC. Its translation is CASSEHPTGVGYGYTF.

The CDR3 nucleotides read TGTGCCAGCAGCTTGGCACTAGCGGGAGTAGGGAATGAGCAGTTCTTC. This translates into CASSLALAGVGNEQFF. The J gene is TRBJ2-1, the V gene TRBV7-6; 11 nucleotides align to TRBD2. The trim removed 3 bases at V and 7 bases at J, leaving 8 bases unmatched. Germline CDR1 reads SGHVS; CDR2 reads FNYEAQ. The CDR3 runs to 16 residues.

V and J are TRBV14 and TRBJ2-7, with D possibly being TRBD1 (6 bases). Germline V gives CDR1 SGHDN, CDR2 FVKESK. CDR3 length: 12 amino acids. Trimming took off 5 bases at V and 4 bases at J, with 9 bases between the two ends. The CDR3 protein is CASSIQGYEQYF. In DNA form, the CDR3 reads TGTGCCAGCAGCATACAGGGATACGAGCAGTACTTC.

This clone was detected once. The chain uses TRBV7-9 and TRBJ1-4; 11 bases are a match to TRBD1. In germline, CDR1 is SEHNR, CDR2 FQNEAQ (reference sequence). With 5 bases clipped from V and 6 bases from J, the junction kept 5 bases outside the gene matches. This CDR3 has 15 amino acids. This CDR3 reads CASSAWTGGDEKLFF. For the CDR3, the DNA is TGTGCCAGCAGCGCCTGGACAGGGGGCGATGAAAAACTGTTTTTT. Drawing the rest from reference TRBV7-9 and TRBJ1-4, the complete variable domain is DTGVSQNPRHKITKRGQNVTFRCDPISEHNRLYWYRQTLGQGPEFLTYFQNEAQLEKSRLLSDRFSAERPKGSFSTLEIQRTEQGDSAMYLCASSAWTGGDEKLFFGSGTQLSVL.

The V call is TRBV27, the J call TRBJ1-6, with a weak D call TRBD1 (5 bases). Between the trimmed V and J ends, which lost 3 bases and 6 bases, there was a span of 9 bases. The V gene's germline CDR1 is MNHEY and CDR2 SMNVEV (reference sequence). The CDR3 has 14 amino acids. Here the CDR3 DNA reads TGTGCCAGCAGTTTTAGGGGTGGTAATTCACCCCTCCACTTT. Translated: CASSFRGGNSPLHF.

The DNA for the CDR3 is TGTGCCAGCAGCCTAGGAGCTAGCGGAAACCCAAGCTCCTACGAGCAGTACTTC. The encoded protein is CASSLGASGNPSSYEQYF. This sequence joins TRBV5-4 and TRBJ2-7; 7 bases map to TRBD2. This CDR3 comprises 18 residues. V trimming: 4 bases; J trimming: 0 bases; junction bases outside the gene matches: 16. In germline, CDR1 is SGHNT, CDR2 YYREEE (reference sequence).

The chain has TRBV30 and TRBJ1-6, with D perhaps matching TRBD1 (5 bases). The CDR3 loop spans 12 amino acids. V was trimmed by 8 bases and J by 4 bases, leaving 9 bases between them. CDR1 is GTSNPN, CDR2 SVGIG, per germline (reference sequence). The CDR3 bases are TGTGCCGGCGGGACTTATAATTCACCCCTCCACTTT. Translated, it gives CAGGTYNSPLHF. Full variable domain (remainder filled in from reference TRBV30 and TRBJ1-6): SQTIHQWPATLVQPVGSPLSLECTVEGTSNPNLYWYRQAAGRGLQLLFYSVGIGQISSEVPQNLSASRPQDRQFILSSKKLLLSDSGFYLCAGGTYNSPLHFGNGTRLTVT.

V and J are TRBV27 and TRBJ2-7, with TRBD2 as a possible D gene (6 bases). Trimming cost V 6 bases and J 0 bases, with 18 bases left between them. Germline values: CDR1 MNHEY, CDR2 SMNVEV (reference sequence). The CDR3 spans 16 residues. The CDR3 DNA is TGTGCCAGCAGCCCGTCCGGGGGAAAACTCTCCTACGAGCAGTACTTC. Translation gives CASSPSGGKLSYEQYF.

The rearrangement joins TRBV11-2 to TRBJ2-7; TRBD2 matches 8 bases. The V gene end was trimmed by 7 bases and the J gene end by 6 bases; junction bases not matched to a gene: 11. Germline-derived CDR1 and CDR2 are SGHAT and FQNNGV. The CDR3 runs 14 residues. CDR3 nucleotides: TGTGCCAGCACCCGGACTAGCACTTCTCGCGAGCAGTACTTC. Amino acids: CASTRTSTSREQYF.

V gene TRBV7-9 combines with J gene TRBJ2-2; 7 bases align to TRBD2. CDR3 length equals 14 residues. Trimming took 7 bases from V and 5 from J; bases not matched to a gene: 7. Germline V gives CDR1 SEHNR, CDR2 FQNEAQ (reference sequence). CDR3 bases: TGTGCCAGCACCTCCGGGGGGTATACCGGGGAGCTGTTTTTT. Translated, it gives CASTSGGYTGELFF.

The chain couples TRBV11-2 to TRBJ2-7; tentative D call: TRBD1 (6 bases). This CDR3 is 17 amino acids long. Trimming removed 0 bases from V and 3 bases from J, with 18 bases in between. Germline V CDR1 and CDR2: SGHAT, FQNNGV. CDR3 coding DNA: TGTGCCAGCAGCTTAGAACCCTCGGGACAAGGCTTCTACGAGCAGTACTTC. This sequence encodes CASSLEPSGQGFYEQYF.